This T cell receptor beta chain was recovered during a study of cytotoxic CD8 clonotypes in ibrutinib-treated CLL. The planned depth of sequencing spanned 1 in 200,000 to 1 in 1 million T cells. Data came from immunoSEQ multiplex PCR; TCRdb stores just in-frame clones and leaves some out. The profile covers some 200,000 clones, with roughly 65% appearing a single time and roughly 5.8% taken by the ten largest. Note on this clone: Its antigen remains unknown.

CDR3 length: 12 residues. Trimming stripped 5 bases from V and 2 bases from J, with 7 bases between. Germline V gives CDR1 GTSNPN, CDR2 SVGIG (reference sequence). Findings and caveats of the study: Baseline clonality was higher than in age-matched healthy donors and moved in step with circulating CD8+ T-cell counts. Under therapy, public clonotypes either contracted or stayed stable, and they were uncommon. The clonality went up when patients responded to ibrutinib and dropped back toward baseline at progression.

This TCR came from a human donor with chronic lymphocytic leukemia. The chain recombines TRBV30 with TRBJ1-3; weak D call: TRBD1 (6 bases). This sample comprised PBMCs, obtained after 12 months of ibrutinib treatment. This CDR3 reads CAWGGPGNTIYF. The CDR3 nucleotides read TGTGCCTGGGGGGGGCCTGGAAACACCATATATTTT.